The rows below give T cell receptor beta chains drawn from one sample of a study of T cell responses to AZD1222 COVID-19 vaccine. Produced via immunoSEQ multiplex PCR; TCRdb's table is partial and in-frame only. Of 90,000 to 150,000 clones listed, about 91% were seen once; the top ten hold 4% to 5.5%. The material sequenced was peripheral blood, taken on day 0 of AZD1222 vaccination. The source of these receptors is an adult in good health. The CDR3 runs from the conserved cysteine through the conserved F or W. The D gene is left open where the match is weak. Clone size is stated in some rows and not others, as once, few, many or a class when expanded.

cdr3_length | d_call | clone_size | j_call | v_call | cdr3_nt | cdr3_aa
13 | . | . | TRBJ1-2 | TRBV10-3 | TGTGCCATCAGTGAAGACAGGATCTATGGCTACACCTTC | CAISEDRIYGYTF
20 | TRBD1 | . | TRBJ1-6 | TRBV6-2/TRBV6-3 | TGTGCCAGCAGTTACTCGAGCGGGACAGGGGTGGTCGGATATAATTCACCCCTCCACTTT | CASSYSSGTGVVGYNSPLHF
14 | . | . | TRBJ1-5 | TRBV7-9 | TGTGCCACAGCTGGTGGAACTTGGAATCAGCCCCAGCATTTT | CATAGGTWNQPQHF
14 | . | . | TRBJ1-5 | TRBV18 | TGTGCCAGCTCACTGGGGCAGGGGAATCAGCCCCAGCATTTT | CASSLGQGNQPQHF
14 | TRBD2 | . | TRBJ2-5 | TRBV6-5 | TGTGCCAGCAGTCCCCAGCGGGGAACAGAGACCCAGTACTTC | CASSPQRGTETQYF
14 | . | once | TRBJ1-5 | TRBV6-5 | TGTGCCAGCAGGGCAGGGTCGAGCAATCAGCCCCAGCATTTT | CASRAGSSNQPQHF
14 | . | . | TRBJ1-3 | TRBV3-1/TRBV3-2 | TGTGCCAGCAGCCCAACGAGCTCTGGAAACACCATATATTTT | CASSPTSSGNTIYF
17 | TRBD1 | . | TRBJ1-2 | TRBV6-1 | TGTGCCAGCAGTGAAGGAATACAGGGGGCCACTAACTATGGCTACACCTTC | CASSEGIQGATNYGYTF
15 | . | . | TRBJ1-1 | TRBV6-2/TRBV6-3 | TGTGCCAGCAGTTACTCTTCGCAGGTGAACACTGAAGCTTTCTTT | CASSYSSQVNTEAFF
14 | . | . | TRBJ1-2 | TRBV7-2 | TGTGCCAGCAGCCCCGCCCACAGGTCCGGTGGCTACACCTTC | CASSPAHRSGGYTF
15 | . | many | TRBJ2-1 | TRBV25-1 | TGTGCCAGCAGTAGACCCTACCGGGGCCGCAATGAGCAGTTCTTC | CASSRPYRGRNEQFF
17 | . | . | TRBJ1-5 | TRBV7-8 | TGTGCCAGCAGCGCGCGAAAAGAGAGGCAGAACAATCAGCCCCAGCATTTT | CASSARKERQNNQPQHF
11 | . | . | TRBJ2-1 | TRBV7-2 | TGTGCCAGCAGCTTACTTTATGAGCAGTTCTTC | CASSLLYEQFF
15 | . | . | TRBJ1-2 | TRBV6-5 | TGTGCCAGCAGTTACTCCGGGGCAGCTAACTATGGCTACACCTTC | CASSYSGAANYGYTF
12 | . | . | TRBJ1-1 | TRBV29-1 | TGCAGCGTTGGTCGACAGCCTACTGAAGCTTTCTTT | CSVGRQPTEAFF
13 | . | . | TRBJ2-7 | TRBV24-1 | TGTGCCACCAGTGACCCGCGGTCGTACGAGCAGTACTTC | CATSDPRSYEQYF
13 | TRBD1 | . | TRBJ1-2 | TRBV25-1 | TGTGCCAGCAGGGACAGGGATTCCTTTGGCTACACCTTC | CASRDRDSFGYTF
15 | . | . | TRBJ1-4 | TRBV5-1 | TGCGCCAGCAGCTTGGGGACGTCAACTAATGAAAAACTGTTTTTT | CASSLGTSTNEKLFF